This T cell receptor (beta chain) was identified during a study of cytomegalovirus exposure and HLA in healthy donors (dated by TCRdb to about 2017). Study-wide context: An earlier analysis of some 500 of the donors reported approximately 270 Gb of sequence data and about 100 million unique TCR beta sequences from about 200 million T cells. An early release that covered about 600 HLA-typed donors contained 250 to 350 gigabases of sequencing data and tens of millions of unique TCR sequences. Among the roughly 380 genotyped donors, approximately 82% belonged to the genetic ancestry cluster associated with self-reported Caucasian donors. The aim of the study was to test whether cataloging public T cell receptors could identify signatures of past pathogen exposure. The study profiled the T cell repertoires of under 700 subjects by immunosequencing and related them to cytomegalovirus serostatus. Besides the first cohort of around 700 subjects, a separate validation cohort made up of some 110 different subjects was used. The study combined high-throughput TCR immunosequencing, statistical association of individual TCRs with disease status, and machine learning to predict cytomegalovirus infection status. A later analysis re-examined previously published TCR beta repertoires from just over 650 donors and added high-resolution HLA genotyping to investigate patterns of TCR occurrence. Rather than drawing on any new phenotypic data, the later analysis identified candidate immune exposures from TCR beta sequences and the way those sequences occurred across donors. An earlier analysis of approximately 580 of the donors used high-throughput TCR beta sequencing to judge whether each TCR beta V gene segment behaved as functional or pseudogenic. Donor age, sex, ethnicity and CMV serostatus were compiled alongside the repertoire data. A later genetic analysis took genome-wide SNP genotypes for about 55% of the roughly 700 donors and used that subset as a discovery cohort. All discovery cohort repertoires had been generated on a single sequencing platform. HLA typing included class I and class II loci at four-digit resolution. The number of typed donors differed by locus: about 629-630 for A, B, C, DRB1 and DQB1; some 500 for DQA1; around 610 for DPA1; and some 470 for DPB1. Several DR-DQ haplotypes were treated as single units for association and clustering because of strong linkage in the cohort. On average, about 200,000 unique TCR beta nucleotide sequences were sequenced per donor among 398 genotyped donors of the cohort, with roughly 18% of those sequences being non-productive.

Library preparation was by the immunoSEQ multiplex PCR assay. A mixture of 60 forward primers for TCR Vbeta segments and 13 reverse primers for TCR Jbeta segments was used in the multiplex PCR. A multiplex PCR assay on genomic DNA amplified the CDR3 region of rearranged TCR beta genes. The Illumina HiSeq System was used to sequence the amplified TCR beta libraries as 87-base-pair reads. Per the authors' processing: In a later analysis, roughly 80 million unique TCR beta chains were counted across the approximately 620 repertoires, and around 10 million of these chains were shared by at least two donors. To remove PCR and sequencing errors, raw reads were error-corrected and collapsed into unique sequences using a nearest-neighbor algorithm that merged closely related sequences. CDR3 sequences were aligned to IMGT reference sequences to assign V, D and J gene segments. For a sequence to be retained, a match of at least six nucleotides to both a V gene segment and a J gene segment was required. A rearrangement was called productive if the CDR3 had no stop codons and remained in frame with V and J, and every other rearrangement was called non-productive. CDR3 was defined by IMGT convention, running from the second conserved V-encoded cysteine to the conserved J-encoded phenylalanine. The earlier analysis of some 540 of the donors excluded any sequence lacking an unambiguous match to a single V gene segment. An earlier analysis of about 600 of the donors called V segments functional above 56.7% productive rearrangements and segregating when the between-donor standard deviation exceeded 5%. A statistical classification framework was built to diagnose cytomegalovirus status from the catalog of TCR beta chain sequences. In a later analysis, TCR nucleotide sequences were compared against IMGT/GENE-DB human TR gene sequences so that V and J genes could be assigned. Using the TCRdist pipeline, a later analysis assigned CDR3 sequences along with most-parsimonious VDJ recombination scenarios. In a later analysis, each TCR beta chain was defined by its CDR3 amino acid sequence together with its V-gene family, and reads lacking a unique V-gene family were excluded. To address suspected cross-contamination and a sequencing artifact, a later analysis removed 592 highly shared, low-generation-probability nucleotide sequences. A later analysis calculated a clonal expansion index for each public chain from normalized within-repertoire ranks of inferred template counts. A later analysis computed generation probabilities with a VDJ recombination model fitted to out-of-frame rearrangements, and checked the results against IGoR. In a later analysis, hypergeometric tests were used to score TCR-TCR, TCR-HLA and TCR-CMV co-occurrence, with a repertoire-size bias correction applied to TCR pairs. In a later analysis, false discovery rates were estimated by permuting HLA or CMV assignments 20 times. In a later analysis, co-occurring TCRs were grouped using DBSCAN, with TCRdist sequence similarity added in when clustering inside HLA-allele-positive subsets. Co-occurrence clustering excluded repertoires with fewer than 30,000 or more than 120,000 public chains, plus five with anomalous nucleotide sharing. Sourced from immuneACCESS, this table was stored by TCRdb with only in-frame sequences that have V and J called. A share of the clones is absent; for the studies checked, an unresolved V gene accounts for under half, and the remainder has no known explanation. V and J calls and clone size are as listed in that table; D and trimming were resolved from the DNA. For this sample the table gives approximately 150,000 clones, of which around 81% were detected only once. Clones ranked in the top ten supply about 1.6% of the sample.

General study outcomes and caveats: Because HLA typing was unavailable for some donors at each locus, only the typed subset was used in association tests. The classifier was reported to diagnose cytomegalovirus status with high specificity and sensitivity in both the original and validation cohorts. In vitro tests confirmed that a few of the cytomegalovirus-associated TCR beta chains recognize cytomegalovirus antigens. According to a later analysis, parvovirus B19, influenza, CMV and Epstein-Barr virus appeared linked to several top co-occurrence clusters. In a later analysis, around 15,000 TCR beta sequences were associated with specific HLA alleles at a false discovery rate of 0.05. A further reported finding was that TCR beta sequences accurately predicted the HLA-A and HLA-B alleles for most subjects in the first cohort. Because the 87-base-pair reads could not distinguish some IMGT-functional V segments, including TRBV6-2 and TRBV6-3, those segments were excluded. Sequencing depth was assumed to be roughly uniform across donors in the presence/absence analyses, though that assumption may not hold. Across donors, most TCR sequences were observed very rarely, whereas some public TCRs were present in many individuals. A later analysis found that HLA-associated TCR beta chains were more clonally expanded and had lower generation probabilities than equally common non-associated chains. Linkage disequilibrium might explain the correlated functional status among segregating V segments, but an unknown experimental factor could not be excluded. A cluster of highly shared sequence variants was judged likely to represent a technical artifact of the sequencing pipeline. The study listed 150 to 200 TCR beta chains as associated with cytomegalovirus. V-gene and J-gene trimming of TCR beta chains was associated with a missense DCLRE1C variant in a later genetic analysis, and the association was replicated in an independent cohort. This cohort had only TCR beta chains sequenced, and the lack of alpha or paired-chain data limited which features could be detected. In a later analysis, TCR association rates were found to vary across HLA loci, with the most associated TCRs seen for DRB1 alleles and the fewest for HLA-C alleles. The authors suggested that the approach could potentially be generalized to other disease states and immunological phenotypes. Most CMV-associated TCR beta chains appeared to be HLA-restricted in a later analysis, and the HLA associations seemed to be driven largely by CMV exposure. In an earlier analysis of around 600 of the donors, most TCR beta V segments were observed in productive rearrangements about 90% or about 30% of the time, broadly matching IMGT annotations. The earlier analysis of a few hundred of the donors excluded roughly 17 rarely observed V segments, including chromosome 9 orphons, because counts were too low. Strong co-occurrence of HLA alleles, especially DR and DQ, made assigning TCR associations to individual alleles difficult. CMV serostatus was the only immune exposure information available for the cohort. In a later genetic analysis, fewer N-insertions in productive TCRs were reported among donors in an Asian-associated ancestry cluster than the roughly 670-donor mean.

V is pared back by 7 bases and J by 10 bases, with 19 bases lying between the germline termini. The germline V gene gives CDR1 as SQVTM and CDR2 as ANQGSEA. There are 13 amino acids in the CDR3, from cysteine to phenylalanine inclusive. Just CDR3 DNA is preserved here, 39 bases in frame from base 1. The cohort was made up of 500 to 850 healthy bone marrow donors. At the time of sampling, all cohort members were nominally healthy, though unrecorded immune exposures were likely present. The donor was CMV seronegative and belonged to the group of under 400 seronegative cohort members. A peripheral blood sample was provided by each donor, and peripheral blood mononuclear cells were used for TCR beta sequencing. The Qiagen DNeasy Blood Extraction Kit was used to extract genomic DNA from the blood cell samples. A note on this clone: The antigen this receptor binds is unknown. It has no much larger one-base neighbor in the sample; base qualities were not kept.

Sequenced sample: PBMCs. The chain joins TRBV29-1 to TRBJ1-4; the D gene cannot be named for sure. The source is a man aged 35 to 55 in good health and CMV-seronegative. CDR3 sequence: CSATSTGGRKLFF. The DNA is TGCAGCGCAACCTCGACGGGTGGGAGAAAACTGTTTTTT.